Listed here are 22 T cell receptor beta chains from one sample, sequenced in a study of shared clonotypes between healthy human individuals. Libraries were prepared by immunoSEQ multiplex PCR; TCRdb keeps only in-frame clonotypes and omits some of them. The sample has roughly 2.5 million clones; approximately 92% are singletons. Specimen: naive CD4+ T cells sorted from blood. The subset is: CD45RA+ positively selected. The receptors originated from a man between 18 and 35 years old in good health.

The V gene is TRBV4-1, the J gene TRBJ2-3; D not resolved. Germline assignment: CDR1 MGHRA and CDR2 YSYEKL. The CDR3 totals 14 residues. Trimming took 3 bases from V and 5 from J, leaving 12 bases between them. The CDR3 region is CASSQLDHRDTQYF. As DNA, the CDR3 is TGCGCCAGCAGCCAGTTGGACCACCGAGATACGCAGTATTTT.

This clone was picked up one time. This chain uses TRBV10-3 with TRBJ2-1; 8 nucleotides line up with TRBD1. V shed 8 bases, J shed 7 bases, and the junction held 7 bases outside the gene matches. Germline lookup yields CDR1 ENHRY and CDR2 SYGVKD. The CDR3 is 13 residues long. DNA for the CDR3: TGTGCCATCGCCGGGACAGGTTATAATGAGCAGTTCTTC. Amino acids: CAIAGTGYNEQFF.

The V call is TRBV7-2, the J call TRBJ2-7; D is unresolved. The CDR3 length is 13 residues. Germline V gene sequence: CDR1 SGHTA, CDR2 FQGNSA. Trimming left V 2 bases short and J 4 bases short, with 9 bases between. The CDR3 is CASSLQRRYEQYF. Written as DNA, the CDR3 is TGTGCCAGCAGCTTACAGAGGCGGTACGAGCAGTACTTC.

The chain has TRBV7-8 and TRBJ2-7; tentative D call: TRBD1 (5 bases). Germline-derived CDR1 and CDR2 are SGHVS and FQNEAQ. Trimming removed 2 bases at V and 3 bases at J, with 17 bases between. The CDR3 sequence is 16 residues long. The CDR3 spells CASSLLMGQGDYEQYF. Here the CDR3 DNA reads TGTGCCAGCAGCTTACTTATGGGGCAGGGTGACTACGAGCAGTACTTC.

The V gene is TRBV7-2, the J gene TRBJ2-3; 15 nucleotides agree with TRBD2. The CDR3 runs 18 residues. The germline gives CDR1 SGHTA, CDR2 FQGNSA. V lost 5 bases to trimming and J lost 0 bases; unmatched junction nucleotides: 6. CDR3 coding DNA: TGTGCCAGCAGCCGTGGACTAGCGGGGGGGGTCAGCACAGATACGCAGTATTTT. Protein sequence: CASSRGLAGGVSTDTQYF.

This chain connects TRBV7-2 to TRBJ1-2; D may be TRBD1 (6 bases). The V end was cut by 3 bases, the J end by 9 bases, with 14 bases between. The germline V gene encodes CDR1 SGHTA and CDR2 FQGNSA. The CDR3 has 13 amino acids. CDR3 in DNA: TGTGCCAGCAGCTTCTCCCGGGACACTCGCTACACCTTC. The encoded protein is CASSFSRDTRYTF.

The chain recombines TRBV5-1 with TRBJ1-6; D not resolved. Germline V gene lookup returns CDR1 SGHRS and CDR2 YFSETQ. CDR3 length: 14 residues. Deletions cut 0 bases from V and 5 bases from J, with 6 bases between. DNA for the CDR3: TGCGCCAGCAGCTTGGAACTTGATAATTCACCCCTCCACTTT. Its translation is CASSLELDNSPLHF.

V is TRBV7-2 and J is TRBJ1-2; D is uncertain. V lost 3 bases and J 1 base, leaving 9 bases between the germline ends. This CDR3 comprises 14 residues. Per the germline V gene, CDR1 is SGHTA and CDR2 is FQGNSA. CDR3 loop: CASSFTDHNYGYTF. The CDR3 nucleotides are TGTGCCAGCAGCTTTACTGATCATAACTATGGCTACACCTTC.

The chain is built from TRBV28 and TRBJ1-6; D is unresolved. The CDR3 is made up of 14 amino acids. Germline CDR1 is MDHEN and CDR2 is SYDVKM. The germline V and J ends were trimmed by 2 bases and 7 bases, with 9 bases remaining between them. CDR3 bases: TGTGCCAGCAGTTTAAATGCATACAATTCACCCCTCCACTTT. It encodes CASSLNAYNSPLHF.

The chain carries TRBV29-1 and TRBJ1-1; no firm D call. The CDR3 covers 13 residues. Trimming shortened V by 4 bases and J by 0 bases, and 9 bases separated the two germline ends. CDR1 is SQVTM, CDR2 ANQGSEA, per germline. The CDR3 loop is CSVVTRMNTEAFF. The CDR3 DNA reads as TGCAGCGTTGTAACCAGGATGAACACTGAAGCTTTCTTT.

The chain uses TRBV25-1 and TRBJ2-1; 10 bases are shared with TRBD2. CDR3 length equals 15 residues. Losses at the gene ends were 3 bases for V and 6 bases for J; bases not matched to a gene: 5. CDR1 and CDR2 (germline): MGHDK, SYGVNS. This CDR3 reads CASSDKREGRNEQFF. The DNA of the CDR3 is TGTGCCAGCAGTGACAAGCGGGAGGGTCGCAATGAGCAGTTCTTC.

The V gene is TRBV6-6, the J gene TRBJ2-7; no clear D gene. V was cut by 1 base and J by 5 bases, with 6 bases left in between. Germline lookup yields CDR1 MNHNY and CDR2 SVGAGI (reference sequence). The CDR3 sequence is 12 residues long. The CDR3 nucleotides are TGTGCCAGCAGTTACTGGGCAAACGAGCAGTACTTC. It yields the protein CASSYWANEQYF.

This rearrangement joins TRBV6-5 to TRBJ2-1; 7 positions agree with TRBD1. The V segment lost 2 bases and the J segment 4 bases; nucleotides outside the gene matches: 5. This CDR3 has 15 residues. Germline CDR1 is MNHEY and CDR2 is SVGAGI. The CDR3 nucleotides read TGTGCCAGCAGTTACAGGACAGGCCCTTACAATGAGCAGTTCTTC. It codes for CASSYRTGPYNEQFF.

The chain links TRBV10-1 to TRBJ2-3; 11 bases fit TRBD2. Germline V gene data show CDR1 as WNHNN and CDR2 as SYGVQD (reference sequence). The length of the CDR3 is 17 residues. V lost 0 bases, J lost 8 bases, and 10 bases stayed unmatched. The CDR3 spells CASSESTSGVPLGTQYF. DNA for the CDR3: TGCGCCAGCAGTGAGTCGACTAGCGGGGTGCCGCTGGGTACGCAGTATTTT.

In DNA form, the CDR3 reads TGCGCCAGCAGCTCTTTTGGGACAGGGGGCAGGGAGACCCAGTACTTC. It specifies CASSSFGTGGRETQYF. The V and J genes are TRBV5-1 and TRBJ2-5; TRBD1 aligns across 12 bases. After removal of 3 bases from V and 5 bases from J, the junction contained 8 bases not matched to a gene. Germline loops: CDR1 SGHRS, CDR2 YFSETQ. The CDR3 extends over 16 amino acids. Based on the CDR3 plus reference TRBV5-1 and TRBJ2-5, the full variable domain is KAGVTQTPRYLIKTRGQQVTLSCSPISGHRSVSWYQQTPGQGLQFLFEYFSETQRNKGNFPGRFSGRQFSNSRSEMNVSTLELGDSALYLCASSSFGTGGRETQYFGPGTRLLVL.

CDR3 in amino acids: CAISEISWGANTGELFF. In nucleotides, the CDR3 is TGTGCCATCAGTGAGATAAGTTGGGGGGCGAACACCGGGGAGCTGTTTTTT. J is TRBJ2-2 and V is TRBV10-3, with TRBD2 as a possible D gene (6 bases). Trimming removed 2 bases at V and 0 bases at J, with 13 bases between. Germline lookup yields CDR1 ENHRY and CDR2 SYGVKD. The length of the CDR3 is 17 residues.

The chain carries TRBV5-1 and TRBJ2-2, with D possibly being TRBD2 (6 bases). CDR1 and CDR2 from the germline V gene are SGHRS and YFSETQ. The CDR3 extends over 16 amino acids. Trimming cost V 4 bases and J 1 base, with 14 bases left between them. The CDR3: CASSPLGGLNTGELFF. The CDR3 region has the DNA TGCGCCAGCAGCCCCCTTGGAGGGCTGAACACCGGGGAGCTGTTTTTT.

The chain has TRBV9 and TRBJ2-1; the D call may be TRBD1 or TRBD2 (5 bases each). The CDR3 is 15 residues long. Trimming removed 1 base at V and 6 bases at J, with 14 bases between. Per germline, CDR1 SGDLS and CDR2 YYNGEE. CDR3 in DNA: TGTGCCAGCAGCGTATTGGGGAGTAGGGGCAATGAGCAGTTCTTC. It translates to CASSVLGSRGNEQFF.

This chain connects TRBV4-3 to TRBJ2-5; D could derive from TRBD1 or TRBD2 (5 bases each). In germline, CDR1 is LGHNA, CDR2 YSLEER. CDR3 length: 15 residues. Trimming removed 0 bases at V and 4 bases at J, with 12 bases between. For the CDR3, the DNA is TGCGCCAGCAGCCAAGATTTGGGGGTGGGAGAGACCCAGTACTTC. It encodes CASSQDLGVGETQYF.

The gene calls are TRBV19 and TRBJ1-5, with unresolved D. V was trimmed by 7 bases and J by 2 bases, leaving 15 bases between them. This CDR3 has 15 amino acids. Germline loops: CDR1 LNHDA, CDR2 SQIVND (reference sequence). The CDR3 sequence: CASKTTGNGNQPQHF. DNA of the CDR3: TGTGCCAGTAAAACAACGGGTAACGGCAATCAGCCCCAGCATTTT.

This chain connects TRBV18 to TRBJ1-1; 11 bases are shared with TRBD1. CDR3 length: 17 amino acids. J was trimmed by 0 bases and V by 1 base; bases with no gene match: 4. CDR1 and CDR2 (germline): KGHSH, LQKENI. CDR3 coding DNA: TGTGCCAGCTCACCACTCGGGACAGGGGGAATGAACACTGAAGCTTTCTTT. Its translation: CASSPLGTGGMNTEAFF.

Details on this clone: The same CDR3 is also encoded by other DNA sequences in this sample. The V gene is TRBV30, the J gene TRBJ2-7, with D perhaps TRBD2 (5 bases). Germline V CDR1 and CDR2: GTSNPN, SVGIG (reference sequence). CDR3 length: 14 amino acids. The germline V and J ends were trimmed by 2 bases and 0 bases, with 11 bases remaining between them. CDR3 bases: TGTGCCTGGAGTCGCGGAGGTAGCTCCTACGAGCAGTACTTC. This gives the protein CAWSRGGSSYEQYF.